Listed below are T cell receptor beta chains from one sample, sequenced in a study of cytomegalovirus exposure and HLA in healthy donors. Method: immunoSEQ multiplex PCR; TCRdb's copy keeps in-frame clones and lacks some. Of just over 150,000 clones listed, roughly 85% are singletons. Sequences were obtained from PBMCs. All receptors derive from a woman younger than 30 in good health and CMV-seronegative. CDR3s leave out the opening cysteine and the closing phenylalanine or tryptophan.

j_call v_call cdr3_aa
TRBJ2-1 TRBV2 HLGPDEQF
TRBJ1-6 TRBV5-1 ASSLQGQYNSPLH
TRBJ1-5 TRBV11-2 ASSLGAGASISQPQH
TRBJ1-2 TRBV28 ASSSLGAVLNYGYT
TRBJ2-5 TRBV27 ASSRQWTEETQY
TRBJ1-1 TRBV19 ASLLIGQGPTEAF
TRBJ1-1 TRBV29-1 SVARSMAVDEAF
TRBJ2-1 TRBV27 ASSLSLIVPEQF
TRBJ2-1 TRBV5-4 ASSFLESSYNEQF
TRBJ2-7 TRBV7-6 ASSPGGTASYEQY
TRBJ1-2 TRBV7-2 ASSLVQPYGYT
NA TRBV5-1 ASSFQTSYEQY
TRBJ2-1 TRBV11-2 ASSPRTPSDEQF
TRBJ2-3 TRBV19 ASSPTGNTDTQY
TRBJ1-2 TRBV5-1 ASSLLLGQGYGYT
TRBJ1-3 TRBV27 ASSLDRGAGNTIY
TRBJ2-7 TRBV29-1 SAVRLDQSYEQY
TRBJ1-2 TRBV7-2 ASSLVMAQGNYGYT
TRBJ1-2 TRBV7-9 ASSPREGEGGYT
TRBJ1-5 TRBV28 ASGDTHQPQH
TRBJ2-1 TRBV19 ASTTTPLKSNEQF
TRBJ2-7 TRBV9 ASSFGGRAHEQY
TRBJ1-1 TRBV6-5 ATRLTGANTEAF
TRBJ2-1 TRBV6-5 ASRQGLAGGNEQF
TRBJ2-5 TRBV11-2 ASSQLWGEYQETQY